This T cell receptor beta chain is drawn from a study of cytomegalovirus exposure and HLA in healthy donors. V trimming: 6 bases; J trimming: 0 bases; junction bases outside the gene matches: 4. Germline CDR1 is MNHNS and CDR2 is SASEGT. The CDR3 loop spans 15 amino acids. Vbeta (60) and Jbeta (13) primers were used in the PCR. TCRdb keeps only in-frame clones here, not all; method: immunoSEQ multiplex PCR. The data hold 180,000 or so clones, with around three quarters observed a single time. With respect to this clone: In the same sample, other DNA sequences code for this CDR3.

V usage is TRBV6-1 and J usage is TRBJ2-1; TRBD2 matches at 8 bases. The sequenced sample consisted of PBMCs. The TCR sequence derives from a woman in her twenties or thirties in good health and CMV-seropositive. The CDR3 reads CASSAGGGSYNEQFF. CDR3 in DNA: TGTGCCAGCAGCGCGGGGGGCGGCTCCTACAATGAGCAGTTCTTC.